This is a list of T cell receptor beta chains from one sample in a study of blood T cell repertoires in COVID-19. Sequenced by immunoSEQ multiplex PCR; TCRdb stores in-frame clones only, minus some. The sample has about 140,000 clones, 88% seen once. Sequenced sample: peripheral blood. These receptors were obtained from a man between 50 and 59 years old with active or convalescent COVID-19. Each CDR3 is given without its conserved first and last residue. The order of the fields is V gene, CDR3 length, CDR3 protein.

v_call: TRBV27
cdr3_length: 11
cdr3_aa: ASSLRGQETQY

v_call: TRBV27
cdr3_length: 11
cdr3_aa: ASSYRANTEAF

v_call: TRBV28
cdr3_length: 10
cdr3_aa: ASSLQTGEQY

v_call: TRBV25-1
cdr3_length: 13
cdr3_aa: ASSEPGTANTEAF

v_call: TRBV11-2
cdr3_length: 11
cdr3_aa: ASSRDRGDEQY

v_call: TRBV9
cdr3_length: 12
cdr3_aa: ASTRTGGRETQY

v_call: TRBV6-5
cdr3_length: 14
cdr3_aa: ASSSRGVLGGSPLH

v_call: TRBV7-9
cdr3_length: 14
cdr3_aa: ASSPETSGRANEQF

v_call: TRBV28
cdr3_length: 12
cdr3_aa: ASSLIRGNQPQH

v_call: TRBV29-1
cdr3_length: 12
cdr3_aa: SVLPGSGANVLT

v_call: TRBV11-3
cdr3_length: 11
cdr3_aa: ASSLSLPSEQF

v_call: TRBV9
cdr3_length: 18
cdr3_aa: ASTGLRVTSGSQTAYEQY

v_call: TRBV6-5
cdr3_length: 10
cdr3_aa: ASSAGGDTQY

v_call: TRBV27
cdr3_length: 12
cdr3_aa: ASSFGRANEKLF

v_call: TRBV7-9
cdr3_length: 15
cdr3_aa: ASSLPNSAGDQETQY

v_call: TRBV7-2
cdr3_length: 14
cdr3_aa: ASSSHLGGGRYEQY

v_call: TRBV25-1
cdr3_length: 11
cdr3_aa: ASRKTGEYGYT